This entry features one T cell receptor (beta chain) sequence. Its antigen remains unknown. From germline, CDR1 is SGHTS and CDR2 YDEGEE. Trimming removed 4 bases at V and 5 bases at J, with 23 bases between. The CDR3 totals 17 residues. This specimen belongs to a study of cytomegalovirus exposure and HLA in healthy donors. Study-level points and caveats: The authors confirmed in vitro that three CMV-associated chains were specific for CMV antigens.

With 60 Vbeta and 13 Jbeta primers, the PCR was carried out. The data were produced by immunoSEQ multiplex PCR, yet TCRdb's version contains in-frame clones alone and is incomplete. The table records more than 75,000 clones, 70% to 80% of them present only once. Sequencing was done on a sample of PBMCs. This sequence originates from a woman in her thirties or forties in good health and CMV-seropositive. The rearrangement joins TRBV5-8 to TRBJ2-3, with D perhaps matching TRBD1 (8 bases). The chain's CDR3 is CASSPWSDRGGGDTQYF. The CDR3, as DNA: TGTGCCAGCAGCCCGTGGTCAGACAGGGGAGGGGGAGATACGCAGTATTTT. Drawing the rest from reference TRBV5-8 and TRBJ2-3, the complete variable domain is EAGVTQSPTHLIKTRGQQATLRCSPISGHTSVYWYQQALGLGLQFLLWYDEGEERNRGNFPPRFSGRQFPNYSSELNVNALELEDSALYLCASSPWSDRGGGDTQYFGPGTRLTVL.